This TCR beta chain was documented in a study of regulatory T cells in long-lasting Graves disease (dated by TCRdb to about 2021). In terms of the full investigation: Patients with newly diagnosed Graves' disease had been on antithyroid drugs for under 3 months. This study used TCR sequencing and RNA sequencing of peripheral blood to compare persistent Graves' disease patients against newly diagnosed Graves' disease patients. The study took place in China and was registered as a clinical trial. TCR sequencing covered about 13 persistent and about 20 newly diagnosed Graves' disease patients, 33 samples in total.

This clonotype was seen repeatedly, ten times or more. Its cognate antigen has yet to be identified. No much larger clonotype is one base removed from it; base qualities were not supplied. Library generation was performed with multiplex PCR. The reads were generated on an Illumina HiSeq 4000. TCR beta libraries were built with iRepertoire HTBI primers and Arm-PCR amplification of CDR3 regions. Before sequencing, the PCR products underwent gel purification. Per the source publication's procedure: Gene usage analysis of CDR3 amino acid clonotypes relied on the 55 to 80 TRBV and about 15 TRBJ segments identified across samples. COPE and FqMerger were used to merge the filtered high-quality paired reads into contigs. BLAST was used to align contigs to IMGT TRBV, TRBD and TRBJ reference genes, and CDR3 was defined according to IMGT. Any clonotype with a frequency above 0.1% was counted as a highly expanded clone. Shannon entropy served as the measure of repertoire diversity, while the Gini coefficient captured V-J evenness. Public clonotypes were defined as clonotypes shared by more than one individual. TCRdb passed the public sequencing reads through fastp at Q25 and MiXCR, retaining productive beta sequences. Each CDR3 protein gets just one entry, which takes the most common genes and DNA from the rows behind it. The V and J calls reflect TCRdb's pipeline rather than the authors' work. The table for this sample lists approximately 560,000 distinct CDR3 sequences; about 16% of them were counted only once. In total, the top ten clones hold around 11% of the sample.

This specimen's time point label, per the study, means: newly diagnosed GD, antithyroid drugs for less than 3 months. RNA was extracted from PBMCs in TRIzol for both TCR sequencing and RNA sequencing. Graves' disease was diagnosed according to American Thyroid Association guidelines. Patients were recruited from an endocrinology department in Xi'an, China. Each patient gave 8.5 to 9.5 milliliters of peripheral blood, collected in an EDTA anticoagulant tube. Ficoll Paque Plus density gradient separation was used to isolate PBMCs, and no additional T cell sorting was done. An Agilent 2100 Bioanalyzer and agarose gel were used to check RNA quality, and a NanoDrop 2000 was used to measure RNA concentration. Study-level results and caveats: Because the primary lesion, thyroid tissue, could not be accessed, the study looked at peripheral blood alone. Compared with newly diagnosed patients, persistent Graves' disease patients had lower TCR Shannon entropy and fewer highly expanded clones, which suggests clonal expansion. Persistent disease showed preferential use of TRBV28, TRBJ1-2 and TRBJ2-5, whereas newly diagnosed disease favored TRBV20-1 and TRBJ2-1. Sequencing and analysis were limited to the TCR beta chain. As a limitation, the authors acknowledged that the small sample size may reduce accuracy. Patients with persistent disease shared more public clonotypes (approximately 2,500) than newly diagnosed patients did (approximately 970).

V was cut back by 6 bases and J by 0 bases, leaving a gap of 11 bases between them. The CDR3 goes from the cysteine to the phenylalanine over 14 residues. Only CDR3 DNA is held: 42 bases, read in frame from base 1. The germline V gene encodes CDR1 ENHRY and CDR2 SYGVKD. The same data also contributed to another study, on T cells in Graves' hyperthyroidism and ophthalmopathy. As that second paper reports: Stable Graves' hyperthyroidism was defined as the absence of progression to ophthalmopathy over 18 months of follow-up. Hyperthyroidism patients were aged 18 to 65 years and newly diagnosed, with disease duration of less than 2 months. Exclusion was applied to patients with uncontrolled infections, other autoimmune diseases, pregnancy or lactation. Diagnoses were based on clinical symptoms, serum thyroxine and TRAb, thyroid ultrasound and orbital computed tomography. The first round of RT-PCR for the TCR CDR3 was performed with the HTBI primer set and the Qiagen OneStep RT-PCR kit. Most expanded thyroid clonotypes (frequency above 0.001) were also found in blood, which suggests that blood repertoires may mirror thyroid immune responses. In cross-validation, a model built on a 13 V-J signature told ophthalmopathy apart from stable hyperthyroidism with less than 90% sensitivity and roughly 81% specificity, and in testing the same model reached 80%/75%. During validation, the model predicted progression to ophthalmopathy a median of approximately 6 months ahead of onset, with almost 71% sensitivity and about 72% specificity. A discovery cohort of about a hundred patients, fewer than 50 with Graves' ophthalmopathy and 55 to 65 with stable Graves' hyperthyroidism, was used to find distinguishing TCR V-J signatures. Prospective prediction of ophthalmopathy was tested in an independent validation cohort consisting of 18 to 20 hyperthyroidism patients and more than 15 patients who later progressed to ophthalmopathy. The 100 or so discovery patients were randomly split 7:3 into training and test sets. Thyroid tissue and blood T-cell repertoires from six Graves' hyperthyroidism patients were also compared in the study. Following sampling, methimazole starting at 30 mg daily was given to hyperthyroidism patients, and high-dose intravenous methylprednisolone was given to ophthalmopathy patients. Libraries were constructed in a second round of multiplex PCR, after which size selection and purification were carried out. Libraries were sequenced paired-end with 100 bp reads on an Illumina HiSeq2000. SOAPnuke was used to process the raw data, throwing out any read that contained adapters or uncalled bases, had a mean Phred below 15, or lacked an exact constant-primer or identifier match. High-quality paired reads were merged with COPE v1.2.5, and unique nucleotide sequences were defined as clonotypes. Clonotypes were aligned to IMGT TRBV, TRBD and TRBJ reference segments using MiTCR v1.1. The analysis was restricted to V-J combinations with a frequency above 0.0001, which together covered 99.2% of the repertoires. A TCS score was defined as the ratio of F50 (clonal expansion) to E x V (chaos), with BLOSUM62-based TCRdist applied between CDR3 peptides within each V-J. Welch's t-statistics and random forest reduced some 510 V-J features to around 14, which were used in a naive Bayes classifier (R e1071). Sample size was not statistically predetermined, and blinding of investigators to group allocation was not performed. The paper reports TCR Vbeta CDR3 sequencing of more than 120 peripheral blood samples: over 40 ophthalmopathy, roughly 74 hyperthyroidism and around 17 progressor patients.

This specimen was peripheral blood mononuclear cells (PBMCs), taken at new diagnosis, from a patient treated with antithyroid drugs. The sequence derives from a man younger than 35 with Graves disease. Donor details come from another sample of the same person, matched by shared clones. The chain uses TRBV10-3 and TRBJ1-2; the D segment cannot be called with confidence. The DNA sequence follows: TGTGCCATCAGCGAACAGAGACCTAACTATGGCTACACCTTC. It is translated as CAISEQRPNYGYTF.